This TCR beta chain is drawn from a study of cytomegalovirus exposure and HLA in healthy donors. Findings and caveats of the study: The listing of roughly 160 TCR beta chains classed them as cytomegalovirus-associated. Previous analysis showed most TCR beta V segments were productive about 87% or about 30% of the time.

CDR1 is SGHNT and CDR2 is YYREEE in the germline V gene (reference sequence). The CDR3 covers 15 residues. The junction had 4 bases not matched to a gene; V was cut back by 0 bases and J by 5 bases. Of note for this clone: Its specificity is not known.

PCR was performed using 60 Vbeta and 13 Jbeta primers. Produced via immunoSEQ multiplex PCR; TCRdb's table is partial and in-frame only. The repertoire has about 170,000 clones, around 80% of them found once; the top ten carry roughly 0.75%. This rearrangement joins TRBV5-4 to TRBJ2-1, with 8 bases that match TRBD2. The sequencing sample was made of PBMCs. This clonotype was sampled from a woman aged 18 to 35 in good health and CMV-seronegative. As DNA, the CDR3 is TGTGCCAGCAGCTTGGTACTAGCGGAAAACAATGAGCAGTTCTTC. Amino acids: CASSLVLAENNEQFF. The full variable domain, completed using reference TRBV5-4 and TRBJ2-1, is ETGVTQSPTHLIKTRGQQVTLRCSSQSGHNTVSWYQQALGQGPQFIFQYYREEENGRGNFPPRFSGLQFPNYSSELNVNALELDDSALYLCASSLVLAENNEQFFGPGTRLTVL.